The present T cell receptor beta chain was sequenced within a study of a mutant IDH1 vaccine in newly diagnosed glioma. Germline loops: CDR1 SGHTA, CDR2 FQGNSA. CDR3 length: 15 amino acids. The ends lost 3 bases at V and 7 bases at J; junction bases unmatched: 12. Only in-frame clones appear in the TCRdb table, and some are missing; sequencing was by immunoSEQ multiplex PCR. The sample yields roughly 68,000 clones, approximately 85% seen once. Time point: baseline, week 1 (first vaccination visit). Treatment meaning: pre-vaccination baseline after standard-of-care therapy. The source of this sequence is a man over 45 with glioma. The chain employs TRBV7-2 and TRBJ2-7; 7 bases are a match to TRBD2. The specimen comprised PBMCs, sampled from a glioma patient treated with radiotherapy, temozolomide or both. The CDR3 DNA is TGTGCCAGCAGCTTGTCCGGGGGGACTTCTCAAGAGCAGTACTTC. Translated: CASSLSGGTSQEQYF.